These T cell receptor beta chains were read from a single sample in a study of blood T cell repertoires in COVID-19. Repertoires were generated with immunoSEQ multiplex PCR, while TCRdb's copy carries only in-frame clones and drops some. The profile shows under 80,000 clones, almost 85% of them singletons. The sequenced sample was peripheral blood. These receptors were obtained from a man aged 45-65 years with acute or convalescent COVID-19. Both conserved end residues are part of each CDR3. The D gene is left open where the match is weak. Clone size is not always given. Where it is, it says once, few, many or a class for expanded clones.

size	D	length	J	V	DNA	CDR3
.	.	14	TRBJ1-5	TRBV5-1	TGCGCCAGCAGCGAACAGGGAGGCAATCAGCCCCAGCATTTT	CASSEQGGNQPQHF
.	.	17	TRBJ1-2	TRBV28	TGTGCCAGCAGTTACGGGGTGAGGGGGTCCTCTAACTATGGCTACACCTTC	CASSYGVRGSSNYGYTF
.	TRBD2	16	TRBJ2-3	TRBV7-2	TGTGCCAGCAGCCCGGGACTAGCGGGGGCAACAGATACGCAGTATTTT	CASSPGLAGATDTQYF
.	.	14	TRBJ2-7	TRBV5-6	TGTGCCAGCAGCTTGAGTCAGGCCTCCTACGAGCAGTACTTC	CASSLSQASYEQYF
.	.	15	TRBJ2-3	TRBV7-2	TGTGCCAGCAGCTCCTTCCCGCGGGGCTCTGATACGCAGTATTTT	CASSSFPRGSDTQYF
once	TRBD2	15	TRBJ2-2	TRBV7-7	TGTGCCAGCAGCTCCGGGACTACGAACACCGGGGAGCTGTTTTTT	CASSSGTTNTGELFF
.	.	15	TRBJ1-4	TRBV7-8	TGTGCCAGCAGCTTAGGAGGGCGGGGTAATGAAAAACTGTTTTTT	CASSLGGRGNEKLFF
.	.	18	TRBJ1-1	TRBV4-2	TGTGCCAGCAGCCAAGCCGATGGGGGGTGGCGAGGCGACACTGAAGCTTTCTTT	CASSQADGGWRGDTEAFF
.	.	14	TRBJ2-3	TRBV11-3	TGTGCCAGCAGCTTAGGGGAGTTTCCAGATACGCAGTATTTT	CASSLGEFPDTQYF
.	TRBD1	16	TRBJ1-3	TRBV19	TGTGCCAGTAGTATGGGACAGCCTCTCTCTGGAAACACCATATATTTT	CASSMGQPLSGNTIYF
many	.	14	TRBJ2-5	TRBV6-2/TRBV6-3	TGTGCCAGCAGTTACTCCGGGGTCTGGGAGACCCAGTACTTC	CASSYSGVWETQYF
.	TRBD2	13	TRBJ2-7	TRBV4-2	TGTGCCAGCAGCCAGGGGGGGACGGTCGAGCAGTACTTC	CASSQGGTVEQYF
.	TRBD1	16	TRBJ2-4	TRBV5-1	TGCGCCAGCAGCTGGGGGGACAGGGGCGACAAAAACATTCAGTACTTC	CASSWGDRGDKNIQYF
.	.	17	TRBJ2-5	TRBV21-1	TGTGCCAGCAGCAAAGGCCCTCCCCGACAGGGCAAAGAGACCCAGTACTTC	CASSKGPPRQGKETQYF
.	.	13	TRBJ1-5	TRBV18	TGTGCCAGCTCACCAGGGCTGGTAGAGCCCCAGCATTTT	CASSPGLVEPQHF
.	.	13	TRBJ2-3	TRBV6-5	TGTGCCAGCAGCTCACCCCCCCGGGATACGCAGTATTTT	CASSSPPRDTQYF
.	TRBD1	15	TRBJ2-7	TRBV27	TGTGCCAGCAGTCTAACGCCGGGACAGGGGGCTCCGCAGTACTTC	CASSLTPGQGAPQYF
.	.	14	TRBJ2-7	TRBV18	TGTGCCAGCTCACGGGCAGGGGGGTCCTACGAGCAGTACTTC	CASSRAGGSYEQYF
.	.	15	TRBJ2-7	TRBV4-3	TGCGCCAGCAGCCGCGAACAGGGAGACTCCTACGAGCAGTACTTC	CASSREQGDSYEQYF
.	.	14	TRBJ2-3	TRBV5-1	TGCGCCAGCAGCATAACTAGTATAGCAGATACGCAGTATTTT	CASSITSIADTQYF